The T cell receptor beta chain described here comes from a study of cytomegalovirus exposure and HLA in healthy donors. Looked up from germline, CDR1 is SGHTA and CDR2 is FQGNSA. The CDR3 is 13 amino acids. The V end lost 5 bases, the J end lost 8 bases, and 15 bases lay between the germline ends. PCR used 60 Vbeta primers and 13 Jbeta primers. Assay used: immunoSEQ multiplex PCR; TCRdb lists only in-frame clones, some missing. The data contain 120,000 or so clones, around 72% of them seen just once; the ten biggest clones take up under 5%. The gene calls are TRBV7-2 and TRBJ1-2, with D uncertain. The specimen was PBMCs. The clonotype originates from a man aged 25 to 40 in good health and CMV-seronegative. The DNA of the CDR3 is TGTGCCAGCAGCCACCCGGGTCTATCAGGCTACACCTTC. It yields the protein CASSHPGLSGYTF.